Shown below are 20 T cell receptor beta chains from a single sample sequenced in a study of shared clonotypes between healthy human individuals. The protocol was immunoSEQ multiplex PCR, while the TCRdb copy is restricted to in-frame clones and leaves out a portion. The sample has roughly 500,000 clones; approximately 81% are singletons. Source material: PBMCs. The receptors were gathered from a woman aged 40 to 49 in good health. Some clones in this sample may be carry-over from other donors' samples.

V is TRBV28 and J is TRBJ1-4; weak D call: TRBD1 (6 bases). V lost 6 bases and J 5 bases, leaving 22 bases between the germline ends. This CDR3 comprises 17 residues. Germline loops: CDR1 MDHEN, CDR2 SYDVKM. CDR3 sequence (DNA): TGTGCCAGCAGGATCCGTAACTACAGGGTAGGGAATGAAAAACTGTTTTTT. It is translated as CASRIRNYRVGNEKLFF. Drawing the rest from reference TRBV28 and TRBJ1-4, the complete variable domain is DVKVTQSSRYLVKRTGEKVFLECVQDMDHENMFWYRQDPGLGLRLIYFSYDVKMKEKGDIPEGYSVSREKKERFSLILESASTNQTSMYLCASRIRNYRVGNEKLFFGSGTQLSVL.

The chain employs TRBV4-2 and TRBJ1-2; D is undetermined. The CDR3 loop spans 15 amino acids. Germline CDR1 is LGHNA and CDR2 is YNFKEQ. The V end was cut by 0 bases, the J end by 0 bases, with 8 bases between. The CDR3 is CASSQDFQANYGYTF. The CDR3 nucleotides read TGTGCCAGCAGCCAAGATTTCCAAGCTAACTATGGCTACACCTTC.

This sequence joins TRBV2 and TRBJ1-4; 7 nucleotides align to TRBD1. The CDR3 contains 13 residues. V trimming: 6 bases; J trimming: 6 bases; junction bases outside the gene matches: 4. CDR1 and CDR2 from the germline V gene are SNHLY and FYNNEI. The CDR3 DNA reads TGTGCCAGCAGGGGAGGGGGCGATGAAAAACTGTTTTTT. Translating gives CASRGGGDEKLFF.

DNA for the CDR3: TGTGCCAGCAGTTTATCTGGACAGGGGGCGCGCGGGGCCAACGTCCTGACTTTC. Its translation is CASSLSGQGARGANVLTF. The chain has TRBV27 and TRBJ2-6; 11 bases agree with TRBD1. The germline V gene has CDR1 MNHEY and CDR2 SMNVEV (reference sequence). The CDR3 runs 18 residues. The V and J ends lost 0 bases and 4 bases, in that order; junction bases with no gene match: 5. The whole variable domain, filled in from reference TRBV27 and TRBJ2-6, reads EAQVTQNPRYLITVTGKKLTVTCSQNMNHEYMSWYRQDPGLGLRQIYYSMNVEVTDKGDVPEGYKVSRKEKRNFPLILESPSPNQTSLYFCASSLSGQGARGANVLTFGAGSRLTVL.

The chain joins TRBV28 to TRBJ2-5; D uncertain. The V end was cut by 7 bases, the J end by 2 bases, with 11 bases between. Germline V gene data show CDR1 as MDHEN and CDR2 as SYDVKM. The CDR3 loop spans 13 amino acids. The CDR3 protein is CASILKLQETQYF. CDR3 coding DNA: TGTGCCAGCATACTGAAATTACAAGAGACCCAGTACTTC.

Many counts were recorded for this clone. At the DNA level, this CDR3 is encoded by other sequences in the same sample as well. CDR3 sequence reads: CASTRTDGGEKLFF. The CDR3 DNA reads TGTGCCAGCACCAGGACGGACGGAGGGGAAAAACTGTTTTTT. This chain joins TRBV2 and TRBJ1-4; no reliable D call. Between the trimmed V and J ends, which lost 7 bases and 8 bases, there was a span of 17 bases. In germline, CDR1 is SNHLY, CDR2 FYNNEI. This CDR3 has 14 amino acids.

This clone was seen only once. The chain joins TRBV2 to TRBJ2-2; TRBD1 might be the D (6 bases). This CDR3 contains 15 residues. Per germline, CDR1 SNHLY and CDR2 FYNNEI. The germline V and J ends were trimmed by 6 bases and 2 bases, with 13 bases remaining between them. The CDR3, as DNA: TGTGCCAGCAGGTTGCAGGGGCCAAACACCGGGGAGCTGTTTTTT. Protein product: CASRLQGPNTGELFF. Full variable domain (remainder filled in from reference TRBV2 and TRBJ2-2): EPEVTQTPSHQVTQMGQEVILRCVPISNHLYFYWYRQILGQKVEFLVSFYNNEISEKSEIFDDQFSVERPDGSNFTLKIRSTKLEDSAMYFCASRLQGPNTGELFFGEGSRLTVL.

This clone was recorded at least ten times. The V gene is TRBV6-5, the J gene TRBJ2-1, with D tentatively TRBD2 (5 bases). The CDR3 loop spans 16 amino acids. Deletions cut 2 bases from V and 1 base from J, with 12 bases between. Germline-derived CDR1 and CDR2 are MNHEY and SVGAGI. CDR3 sequence (DNA): TGTGCCAGCAGTTACCCTCACGGAGGTTCCTACAATGAGCAGTTCTTC. It translates to CASSYPHGGSYNEQFF.

A remark on this clone: This may arise from a read error, as a much more abundant clone is one base away. In the same sample, other DNA sequences code for this CDR3. V and J are TRBV7-8 and TRBJ1-3, with a possible D match to TRBD1 (6 bases). This CDR3 comprises 14 residues. In germline, CDR1 is SGHVS, CDR2 FQNEAQ. CDR3 sequence (DNA): TGTGCCAGCAGCCAGGAGGGACATGGAAACACCATATATTTC. Protein: CASSQEGHGNTIYF.

The V gene is TRBV25-1, the J gene TRBJ2-7; 9 bases line up with TRBD2. CDR1 is MGHDK and CDR2 is SYGVNS in the germline V gene. Trimming cost V 4 bases and J 3 bases; bases outside gene matches: 10. The length of the CDR3 is 16 residues. The CDR3 bases are TGTGCCAGCAGTGCAGGGGTAGCGGGAGTTTACTACGAGCAGTACTTC. This translates into CASSAGVAGVYYEQYF.

This clone was found a few times. This sequence joins TRBV25-1 and TRBJ2-1; 11 bases map to TRBD2. Germline values: CDR1 MGHDK, CDR2 SYGVNS. The V and J ends lost 8 bases and 5 bases, in that order; junction bases with no gene match: 8. This CDR3 comprises 15 residues. CDR3 in amino acids: CASGGGTSGNNEQFF. CDR3 nucleotide sequence: TGTGCCAGCGGGGGGGGGACTAGCGGAAACAATGAGCAGTTCTTC.

The chain recombines TRBV2 with TRBJ2-5; D may correspond to TRBD1 or TRBD2 (5 bases each). The germline gives CDR1 SNHLY, CDR2 FYNNEI. This CDR3 contains 15 residues. V lost 8 bases, J lost 0 bases, and 16 bases lay in between. In DNA form, the CDR3 reads TGTGCCAGCCTTAGTGCAGGGACGTACCAAGAGACCCAGTACTTC. This gives the protein CASLSAGTYQETQYF. Full variable domain (outside the CDR3, taken from reference TRBV2 and TRBJ2-5): EPEVTQTPSHQVTQMGQEVILRCVPISNHLYFYWYRQILGQKVEFLVSFYNNEISEKSEIFDDQFSVERPDGSNFTLKIRSTKLEDSAMYFCASLSAGTYQETQYFGPGTRLLVL.

Comments on this clone: A far larger clone is just one base off, so this is likely a read error. The CDR3 end shows no conserved phenylalanine or tryptophan, and so a read error is likely. Other DNA sequences in the same sample also yield this CDR3. The V call is TRBV11-3, the J call TRBJ2-7, with 10 positions matching TRBD1. V shed 2 bases, J shed 6 bases, and the junction held 4 bases outside the gene matches. Germline CDR1 is SGHNT and CDR2 is YENEEA. This CDR3 region has 14 residues. The CDR3 region has the DNA TGTGCCAGCAGCTTATCCGGGACAGGGGCCGAGCAGTACCTC. Translated: CASSLSGTGAEQYL.

The chain carries TRBV11-2 and TRBJ2-5; 7 bases map to TRBD2. Germline V gives CDR1 SGHAT, CDR2 FQNNGV. V gave up 1 base and J gave up 5 bases; unmatched junction bases: 13. The CDR3 runs 17 residues. CDR3 coding DNA: TGTGCCAGCAGCTTAGTAAGCCTGGGAGGGCCCTGGGAGACCCAGTACTTC. Translated, it gives CASSLVSLGGPWETQYF.

The V gene is TRBV5-4, the J gene TRBJ2-7; 12 nucleotides align to TRBD1. The junction had 7 bases not matched to a gene; V was cut back by 0 bases and J by 3 bases. This CDR3 has 17 residues. The V gene's germline CDR1 is SGHNT and CDR2 YYREEE (reference sequence). The CDR3 region has the DNA TGTGCCAGCAGCTTGGGGCGCGGGACAGGGGGCCTCTACGAGCAGTACTTC. Its protein is CASSLGRGTGGLYEQYF.

Only a few counts were recorded for this clone. The chain is built from TRBV28 and TRBJ2-3; 9 bases map to TRBD2. Per the germline V gene, CDR1 is MDHEN and CDR2 is SYDVKM. V was pared by 2 bases and J by 1 base, with 1 base of the junction left unmatched. This CDR3 has 15 residues. The CDR3, as DNA: TGTGCCAGCAGTTTACGACTAGCGGGCACAGATACGCAGTATTTT. It codes for CASSLRLAGTDTQYF.

The V gene is TRBV7-3, the J gene TRBJ2-3; 11 nucleotides line up with TRBD2. Germline-derived CDR1 and CDR2 are SGHTA and FQGTGA. This CDR3 spans 14 amino acids. With 5 bases clipped from V and 5 bases from J, the junction kept 3 bases outside the gene matches. The CDR3 DNA sequence: TGTGCCAGCAGCCTAGCGGGAGGACTAGATACGCAGTATTTT. Protein: CASSLAGGLDTQYF.

The rearrangement links TRBV28 to TRBJ2-7, with 11 bases matching TRBD1. From germline, CDR1 is MDHEN and CDR2 SYDVKM. Trimming removed 7 bases from V and 6 bases from J; junction bases left unmatched: 8. This CDR3 has 14 amino acids. The CDR3 sequence: CASIGQGAQLEQYF. CDR3 sequence (DNA): TGTGCCAGCATTGGACAGGGGGCGCAACTCGAGCAGTACTTC. Full variable domain (missing parts from reference TRBV28 and TRBJ2-7): DVKVTQSSRYLVKRTGEKVFLECVQDMDHENMFWYRQDPGLGLRLIYFSYDVKMKEKGDIPEGYSVSREKKERFSLILESASTNQTSMYLCASIGQGAQLEQYFGPGTRLTVT.

The chain joins TRBV28 to TRBJ2-1, with 12 nucleotides matching TRBD2. The CDR3 extends over 16 amino acids. Trimming removed 5 bases from V and 5 bases from J; junction bases left unmatched: 7. Germline loops: CDR1 MDHEN, CDR2 SYDVKM. CDR3: CASSRTSGKKNNEQFF. CDR3 nucleotides: TGTGCCAGCAGTCGGACTAGCGGGAAGAAAAACAATGAGCAGTTCTTC.

This chain links TRBV7-9 with TRBJ1-6, with D possibly matching TRBD1 (5 bases). The CDR3 loop spans 17 amino acids. From germline, CDR1 is SEHNR and CDR2 FQNEAQ (reference sequence). Deletions cut 0 bases from V and 7 bases from J, with 16 bases between. CDR3: CASSLAGADGYNSPLHF. CDR3 nucleotide sequence: TGTGCCAGCAGCTTAGCTGGGGCAGACGGGTACAATTCACCCCTCCACTTT. Combining the CDR3 with reference TRBV7-9 and TRBJ1-6 gives the whole variable domain DTGVSQNPRHKITKRGQNVTFRCDPISEHNRLYWYRQTLGQGPEFLTYFQNEAQLEKSRLLSDRFSAERPKGSFSTLEIQRTEQGDSAMYLCASSLAGADGYNSPLHFGNGTRLTVT.